These 21 T cell receptor beta chains originate from one sample sequenced in a study of CXCR3-negative and CXCR3-positive naive CD8 T cells. The study made its TRB cDNA libraries by 5' RACE, adding UMI labels. For each CDR3 protein, TCRdb gives one entry from its re-call of the 5' RACE reads, without DNA. The specimen's table records about 85,000 distinct CDR3 sequences. Findings of the study overall: Naive cells that were CXCR3-positive had more hydrophobic TRB CDR3s (compared with CXCR3-negative naive cells).

These receptors lack a known antigen. The material sequenced was naive CXCR3+ CD8+ T cells from blood. The sample's subset: CD45RO-CCR7+CD27+CD95- naive CD8+ T cells expressing CXCR3 (TNR3+). The receptors were gathered from a human donor in good health. Some clones in this sample may be carry-over from other donors' samples.

The CDR3: CASSSSVSGEGYTF. The rearrangement uses TRBV7-9 and TRBJ1-2; TCRdb reports TRBD1, a call that lacks DNA to check it against. This CDR3 contains 14 residues. Germline CDR1 SEHNR, CDR2 FQNEAQ (reference sequence). Based on the CDR3 plus reference TRBV7-9 and TRBJ1-2, the full variable domain is DTGVSQNPRHKITKRGQNVTFRCDPISEHNRLYWYRQTLGQGPEFLTYFQNEAQLEKSRLLSDRFSAERPKGSFSTLEIQRTEQGDSAMYLCASSSSVSGEGYTFGSGTRLTVV.

The CDR3 reads CASSPGEEQYF. The chain employs TRBV18 and TRBJ2-7. This CDR3 spans 11 amino acids. CDR1 is KGHSH, CDR2 LQKENI, per germline.

This chain connects TRBV9 to TRBJ2-5; TCRdb reports TRBD1, a call that lacks DNA to check it against. This CDR3 is built from 15 residues. The germline V gene has CDR1 SGDLS and CDR2 YYNGEE. The CDR3 sequence: CASSGTGSREETQYF.

This chain joins TRBV7-9 and TRBJ2-3; TCRdb's assignment of TRBD1 cannot be checked, as there is no DNA. Germline CDR1 and CDR2: SEHNR and FQNEAQ (reference sequence). There are 13 residues in the CDR3. CDR3 protein: CASSSPLDHTQYF.

V and J are TRBV10-3 and TRBJ1-1; the TCRdb call, TRBD1, lacks DNA for checking. This CDR3 comprises 16 residues. Germline lookup yields CDR1 ENHRY and CDR2 SYGVKD. This CDR3 reads CAISDLGGTENTEAFF.

Here the CDR3 reads CASSRGGNHYEQYF. The genes are TRBV3-1 and TRBJ2-7. This CDR3 contains 14 residues. The germline V gene encodes CDR1 LGHDT and CDR2 YNNKEL (reference sequence).

This chain joins TRBV5-1 and TRBJ2-1; TCRdb proposes TRBD1, but this gene call is untestable without DNA. From germline, CDR1 is SGHRS and CDR2 YFSETQ. This CDR3 region has 14 residues. The chain's CDR3 is CASRRGSGYNQQFF.

The CDR3 here is CASSQGSGEQYF. The chain employs TRBV4-1 and TRBJ2-7. From germline, CDR1 is MGHRA and CDR2 YSYEKL. The CDR3 has 12 residues.

The J gene is TRBJ2-1, the V gene TRBV13. The CDR3 has 17 amino acids. CDR1 and CDR2 from the germline V gene are PRHDT and FYEKMQ (reference sequence). CDR3 in amino acids: CASSLGGRRSLGNEQFF.

The rearrangement links TRBV20-1 to TRBJ2-7; TCRdb reports TRBD1, a call that lacks DNA to check it against. The CDR3 has 12 residues. Germline V gene data show CDR1 as DFQATT and CDR2 as SNEGSKA (reference sequence). The CDR3 protein is CSARDEGHEQYF.

This chain links TRBV25-1 with TRBJ2-7. Germline CDR1 reads MGHDK; CDR2 reads SYGVNS. The CDR3 spans 12 residues. CDR3 sequence reads: CASSYWNYEQYF.

V usage is TRBV5-1 and J usage is TRBJ1-1. The CDR3 is 15 amino acids. The germline V gene has CDR1 SGHRS and CDR2 YFSETQ. The CDR3 here is CASSLAISGHTEAFF. The variable domain in full, completed from reference TRBV5-1 and TRBJ1-1, reads KAGVTQTPRYLIKTRGQQVTLSCSPISGHRSVSWYQQTPGQGLQFLFEYFSETQRNKGNFPGRFSGRQFSNSRSEMNVSTLELGDSALYLCASSLAISGHTEAFFGQGTRLTVV.

CDR3 sequence reads: CASSEGQGAFYEQYF. The chain recombines TRBV6-1 with TRBJ2-7; TCRdb gives TRBD1 as the D gene, but with no DNA this cannot be confirmed. Per the germline V gene, CDR1 is MNHNS and CDR2 is SASEGT. The CDR3 is 15 amino acids.

CDR3 protein: CASSPATSGAGDPYEQYF. This chain uses TRBV27 with TRBJ2-7; TCRdb's assignment of TRBD1 cannot be checked, as there is no DNA. Per germline, CDR1 MNHEY and CDR2 SMNVEV (reference sequence). The CDR3 is 18 amino acids.

The rearrangement uses TRBV6-6 and TRBJ1-1; TCRdb reports TRBD1, a call that lacks DNA to check it against. The germline gives CDR1 MNHNY, CDR2 SVGAGI (reference sequence). The CDR3 has 16 amino acids. The chain's CDR3 is CASSYSADSENTEAFF.

The V call is TRBV11-2, the J call TRBJ1-4; TCRdb's D call, TRBD1, is unchecked because there is no DNA. This CDR3 is built from 13 residues. Germline values: CDR1 SGHAT, CDR2 FQNNGV. The chain's CDR3 is CASSTRQGTELFF.

The chain recombines TRBV28 with TRBJ1-5; TCRdb proposes TRBD1, but this gene call is untestable without DNA. Per germline, CDR1 MDHEN and CDR2 SYDVKM. CDR3 length: 14 residues. CDR3 protein: CASNDPQGSQPQHF.

V is TRBV6-5 and J is TRBJ2-7. Germline V CDR1 and CDR2: MNHEY, SVGAGI. The CDR3 totals 14 residues. CDR3 region: CASSYSSWDYEQYF.

This chain joins TRBV7-3 and TRBJ2-2. Per germline, CDR1 SGHTA and CDR2 FQGTGA. CDR3 length: 15 amino acids. CDR3 amino acids: CASSLDPANTGELFF. Full variable domain (outside the CDR3, taken from reference TRBV7-3 and TRBJ2-2): GAGVSQTPSNKVTEKGKYVELRCDPISGHTALYWYRQSLGQGPEFLIYFQGTGAADDSGLPNDRFFAVRPEGSVSTLKIQRTERGDSAVYLCASSLDPANTGELFFGEGSRLTVL.

The rearrangement links TRBV20-1 to TRBJ2-7; with no DNA, the TCRdb D assignment of TRBD2 cannot be verified. This CDR3 is 15 amino acids long. The germline CDR1 and CDR2 sequences are DFQATT and SNEGSKA (reference sequence). CDR3 loop: CSAQGSSGPSYEQYF.

The chain uses TRBV4-1 and TRBJ2-2; TCRdb selects TRBD1, and the lack of DNA leaves this call unchecked. This CDR3 is 16 amino acids long. Per the germline V gene, CDR1 is MGHRA and CDR2 is YSYEKL. This CDR3 reads CASSPPGGSNTGELFF.